The 20 T cell receptor beta chains in this list originate from one sample, sequenced in a study of identical twins. TCRdb analysed the 5' RACE reads with MiXCR anew, one entry per CDR3 protein. This sample has roughly 230,000 distinct CDR3 sequences, with about 9% found just once. These same data were also listed under a study on yellow fever vaccine responses in identical twins.

The specimen was CD8+ T cells sorted from blood. Every receptor here comes from a woman aged 18-30 years in good health.

This clonotype came up many times. The chain carries TRBV28 and TRBJ1-1; 9 nucleotides agree with TRBD1. Germline assignment: CDR1 MDHEN and CDR2 SYDVKM. This CDR3 comprises 14 residues. V lost 5 bases, J lost 4 bases, and 5 bases stayed unmatched. CDR3 amino acids: CASSLLDRGTEAFF. DNA of the CDR3: TGTGCCAGCAGTCTTCTGGACAGGGGCACTGAAGCTTTCTTT.

J is TRBJ2-3 and V is TRBV7-8; 9 bases fit TRBD1. This CDR3 spans 16 amino acids. With 2 bases clipped from V and 3 bases from J, the junction kept 6 bases outside the gene matches. Germline V CDR1 and CDR2: SGHVS, FQNEAQ. The CDR3 DNA is TGTGCCAGCAGCTTACCCTCCGGGACAGGGACAGATACGCAGTATTTT. Protein product: CASSLPSGTGTDTQYF.

Only a few counts were recorded for this clonotype. The gene calls are TRBV27 and TRBJ2-5; possibly TRBD2 for D (5 bases). Germline CDR1 is MNHEY and CDR2 is SMNVEV (reference sequence). V dropped 9 bases and J dropped 6 bases, with 17 bases sitting between them. CDR3 length: 13 amino acids. CDR3 residues: CASETRVKKTQYF. The CDR3 DNA reads as TGTGCCAGTGAAACGAGGGTAAAAAAGACCCAGTACTTC.

The table lists this clonotype with a few counts. This chain uses TRBV2 with TRBJ1-5; weak D call: TRBD1 (6 bases). The CDR3 has 17 amino acids. Trimming left V 4 bases short and J 0 bases short, with 16 bases between. Looked up from germline, CDR1 is SNHLY and CDR2 is FYNNEI. In nucleotides, the CDR3 is TGTGCCAGCAGTGTACCCGGGACATCTGATAGCAATCAGCCCCAGCATTTT. Amino acids: CASSVPGTSDSNQPQHF.

The V and J genes are TRBV9 and TRBJ2-1; 9 bases fit TRBD2. Unmatched junction bases numbered 8, after V lost 6 bases and J lost 7 bases. This CDR3 has 14 amino acids. Germline CDR1 reads SGDLS; CDR2 reads YYNGEE. As DNA, the CDR3 is TGTGCCAGCACAAATAGCGGGGGAGGGAATGAGCAGTTCTTC. It codes for CASTNSGGGNEQFF.

V usage is TRBV27 and J usage is TRBJ1-5, with D possibly matching TRBD1 (5 bases). In germline, CDR1 is MNHEY, CDR2 SMNVEV (reference sequence). The CDR3 is made up of 14 amino acids. The germline V and J ends were trimmed by 1 base and 8 bases, with 12 bases remaining between them. As DNA, the CDR3 is TGTGCCAGCAGTTTATTCGGGGGTGCCGAGCCCCAGCATTTT. Encoded protein: CASSLFGGAEPQHF.

The genes are TRBV11-2 and TRBJ2-3, with no clear D. Per the germline V gene, CDR1 is SGHAT and CDR2 is FQNNGV. CDR3 length: 15 residues. Trimming cost V 1 base and J 2 bases, with 10 bases left between them. The CDR3 loop is CASSLGARTTDTQYF. The CDR3 nucleotides read TGTGCCAGCAGCTTAGGGGCTAGGACCACAGATACGCAGTATTTT.

This clonotype has at least ten counts. The chain recombines TRBV5-1 with TRBJ2-2, with D unclear. The CDR3 extends over 12 amino acids. Trimming left V 4 bases short and J 5 bases short, with 6 bases between. Germline CDR1 SGHRS, CDR2 YFSETQ. In DNA form, the CDR3 reads TGCGCCAGCAGCGATCCTACCGGGGAGCTGTTTTTT. This encodes CASSDPTGELFF.

This clonotype has ten or more counts. The chain recombines TRBV20-1 with TRBJ2-7, with 7 positions matching TRBD2. V lost 5 bases and J lost 4; bases outside the gene matches: 14. CDR1 is DFQATT and CDR2 is SNEGSKA in the germline V gene (reference sequence). This CDR3 is 15 amino acids long. CDR3 region: CSASLPQRGGYEQYF. The CDR3 nucleotides read TGCAGTGCTTCTCTTCCCCAGCGGGGAGGGTACGAGCAGTACTTC.

The CDR3 spells CARELDRGRGEQYF. The CDR3 DNA follows: TGTGCCAGGGAGTTGGACAGGGGGCGCGGCGAGCAGTACTTC. The gene calls are TRBV6-1 and TRBJ2-7, with 11 bases that match TRBD1. The germline gives CDR1 MNHNS, CDR2 SASEGT. Unmatched junction bases numbered 10, after V lost 9 bases and J lost 6 bases. The CDR3 sequence is 14 residues long.

The V gene is TRBV20-1, the J gene TRBJ2-5; D ambiguous. Germline-derived CDR1 and CDR2 are DFQATT and SNEGSKA (reference sequence). V lost 6 bases to trimming and J lost 5 bases, with 19 bases between them. The CDR3 is 14 residues long. The CDR3 protein is CSATRQDPTETQYF. The DNA of the CDR3 is TGCAGTGCGACCCGCCAGGATCCCACGGAGACCCAGTACTTC.

The sample holds a few counts of this clonotype. The chain combines TRBV5-6 with TRBJ1-1; a weak D match, TRBD1 (6 bases). The CDR3 totals 15 residues. Germline V gene lookup returns CDR1 SGHDT and CDR2 YYEEEE. V was cut by 4 bases and J by 1 base, with 14 bases left in between. The CDR3 reads CASSVSGTPNTEAFF. CDR3 DNA: TGTGCCAGCAGCGTGTCCGGGACACCGAACACTGAAGCTTTCTTT.

The CDR3 reads CASSFGTPRAYEQYF. CDR3 DNA sequence: TGTGCCAGCAGCTTCGGGACCCCAAGAGCCTACGAGCAGTACTTC. The genes are TRBV7-2 and TRBJ2-7; D is possibly TRBD1 or TRBD2 (5 bases each). Germline values: CDR1 SGHTA, CDR2 FQGNSA. The CDR3 is made up of 15 amino acids. Trimming left V 3 bases short and J 2 bases short, with 14 bases between.

The chain links TRBV29-1 to TRBJ2-1; D not resolved. Trimming shortened V by 1 base and J by 7 bases, and 8 bases separated the two germline ends. This CDR3 is 12 amino acids long. Germline-derived CDR1 and CDR2 are SQVTM and ANQGSEA. CDR3 sequence: CSVEGMENEQFF. CDR3 DNA: TGCAGCGTTGAAGGAATGGAGAATGAGCAGTTCTTC.

This clonotype was observed a few times. The chain couples TRBV27 to TRBJ2-7, with no clear D. The V gene lost 6 bases and the J gene lost 0 bases, with 15 bases spanning the gap. CDR3 length: 15 amino acids. Looked up from germline, CDR1 is MNHEY and CDR2 is SMNVEV (reference sequence). CDR3 DNA sequence: TGTGCCAGCAGCCCTATCGGCGTTAGCTCCTACGAGCAGTACTTC. This codes for CASSPIGVSSYEQYF.

The CDR3, as DNA: TGTGCCAGCAGTTACTCGTCCCAAAGTGCGGGGCCGGGGGAGACCCAGTACTTC. Translation: CASSYSSQSAGPGETQYF. This sequence joins TRBV6-5 and TRBJ2-5; D is perhaps TRBD2 (6 bases). The V gene's germline CDR1 is MNHEY and CDR2 SVGAGI. The V and J ends lost 0 bases and 5 bases respectively, with 22 bases between them. This CDR3 region has 18 residues.

At least ten counts were recorded for this clonotype. The chain carries TRBV10-3 and TRBJ2-5, with no clear D. Trimming shortened V by 5 bases and J by 2 bases, and 9 bases separated the two germline ends. Germline V gene sequence: CDR1 ENHRY, CDR2 SYGVKD. The CDR3 spans 13 residues. CDR3 loop: CAISRQDQETQYF. The CDR3 bases are TGTGCCATCAGTCGACAAGATCAAGAGACCCAGTACTTC.

This clonotype has a handful of counts. The chain recombines TRBV6-2 or TRBV6-3 with TRBJ1-5; no clear D. V lost 7 bases to trimming and J lost 4 bases, with 11 bases between them. Germline CDR1 is MNHEY and CDR2 is SVGEGT. The CDR3 spans 13 residues. CDR3 DNA: TGTGCCAGCAAAAAATATGAAAATCAGCCCCAGCATTTT. It translates to CASKKYENQPQHF.

The table lists this clonotype with many counts. The rearrangement uses TRBV29-1 and TRBJ2-7; D perhaps matches TRBD2 (6 bases). V lost 0 bases to trimming and J lost 9 bases, with 9 bases between them. The CDR3 is made up of 11 amino acids. Germline assignment: CDR1 SQVTM and CDR2 ANQGSEA. CDR3 protein: CSVEDQGGQYF. As DNA, the CDR3 is TGCAGCGTTGAAGATCAGGGAGGGCAGTACTTC.

The chain couples TRBV21-1 to TRBJ2-7. TRBV21-1 is a known pseudogene. This CDR3 is built from 13 residues. This CDR3 reads CASNEVGSYEQYF. The CDR3 DNA reads as TGTGCCAGCAACGAAGTTGGCTCCTACGAGCAGTACTTC.